What follows are 9 T cell receptor beta chains derived from one specimen sequenced in a study of blood T cell repertoires in COVID-19. The data were produced by immunoSEQ multiplex PCR, yet TCRdb's version contains in-frame clones alone and is incomplete. This table has around 430,000 clones, just under 90% appearing once. Sequencing was done on a sample of PBMCs or T cells enriched from blood (not recorded which). The receptors stem from a woman aged 45-60 years who had recovered from COVID-19.

The rearrangement joins TRBV9 to TRBJ2-3; 8 bases match TRBD2. V dropped 4 bases and J dropped 2; count of bases not matched to a gene: 15. CDR1 is SGDLS, CDR2 YYNGEE, per germline. The length of the CDR3 is 18 residues. CDR3 region: CASSPPVGSSGDTDTQYF. CDR3 sequence (DNA): TGTGCCAGCAGCCCACCAGTGGGAAGTAGCGGGGACACAGATACGCAGTATTTT.

The chain employs TRBV14 and TRBJ2-3; D unclear. The CDR3 runs 16 residues. From germline, CDR1 is SGHDN and CDR2 FVKESK. V gave up 1 base and J gave up 0 bases, with 11 bases separating them. DNA for the CDR3: TGTGCCAGCAGCCAAGGAGGTACCTTTAGCACAGATACGCAGTATTTT. Translation: CASSQGGTFSTDTQYF.

V usage is TRBV5-4 and J usage is TRBJ2-1, with TRBD1 matching over 9 bases. The germline V gene encodes CDR1 SGHNT and CDR2 YYREEE (reference sequence). Trimming cost V 4 bases and J 5 bases; bases outside gene matches: 4. There are 14 residues in the CDR3. Written as DNA, the CDR3 is TGTGCCAGCAGCCATGGGACAGGGAACAATGAGCAGTTCTTC. Translated: CASSHGTGNNEQFF.

The rearrangement links TRBV10-3 to TRBJ2-1; tentative D call: TRBD2 (5 bases). V gave up 6 bases and J gave up 7 bases, with 25 bases separating them. Per germline, CDR1 ENHRY and CDR2 SYGVKD. The CDR3 has 17 residues. The CDR3 here is CAIRDGRIANLGNEQFF. DNA for the CDR3: TGTGCCATCAGGGATGGACGAATAGCGAATTTAGGGAATGAGCAGTTCTTC.

The chain carries TRBV6-2 or TRBV6-3 and TRBJ2-1; 15 nucleotides match TRBD2. The CDR3 has 16 amino acids. The junction had 0 bases not matched to a gene; V was cut back by 2 bases and J by 4 bases. The germline gives CDR1 MNHEY, CDR2 SVGEGT. CDR3 residues: CASSYGTSGGYNEQFF. CDR3 coding DNA: TGTGCCAGCAGTTACGGGACTAGCGGGGGGTACAATGAGCAGTTCTTC.

The chain employs TRBV5-1 and TRBJ1-6; 8 positions match TRBD1. This CDR3 has 15 amino acids. Germline CDR1 is SGHRS and CDR2 is YFSETQ. Trimming removed 5 bases from V and 7 bases from J; junction bases left unmatched: 8. CDR3 bases: TGCGCCAGCAGACCGACAGGGGTAGGGAATTCACCCCTCCACTTT. Its translation: CASRPTGVGNSPLHF. Based on the CDR3 plus reference TRBV5-1 and TRBJ1-6, the full variable domain is KAGVTQTPRYLIKTRGQQVTLSCSPISGHRSVSWYQQTPGQGLQFLFEYFSETQRNKGNFPGRFSGRQFSNSRSEMNVSTLELGDSALYLCASRPTGVGNSPLHFGNGTRLTVT.

This sequence joins TRBV5-1 and TRBJ2-5, with 7 bases matching TRBD1. The CDR3 sequence is 15 residues long. CDR1 and CDR2 (germline): SGHRS, YFSETQ. After removal of 4 bases from V and 5 bases from J, the junction contained 11 bases not matched to a gene. The CDR3 protein is CASSNERGLGETQYF. The CDR3 region has the DNA TGCGCCAGCAGCAACGAAAGGGGGCTTGGGGAGACCCAGTACTTC. The full variable domain, in which reference TRBV5-1 and TRBJ2-5 provide the parts outside the CDR3, is KAGVTQTPRYLIKTRGQQVTLSCSPISGHRSVSWYQQTPGQGLQFLFEYFSETQRNKGNFPGRFSGRQFSNSRSEMNVSTLELGDSALYLCASSNERGLGETQYFGPGTRLLVL.

The gene calls are TRBV6-5 and TRBJ2-1; the match to TRBD1 covers 9 bases. V trimming: 5 bases; J trimming: 5 bases; junction bases outside the gene matches: 7. CDR1 MNHEY and CDR2 SVGAGI come from the germline V gene. The CDR3 covers 15 residues. CDR3 sequence: CASSQPRTGDNEQFF. CDR3 DNA sequence: TGTGCCAGCAGTCAACCCCGGACAGGGGACAATGAGCAGTTCTTC.

The V and J genes are TRBV28 and TRBJ1-5; 7 positions agree with TRBD1. This CDR3 comprises 18 residues. Germline V CDR1 and CDR2: MDHEN, SYDVKM. Unmatched junction bases numbered 17, after V lost 5 bases and J lost 4 bases. The DNA of the CDR3 is TGTGCCAGCAGTACTCCGACAGGGATGGTAGCTGGTAATCAGCCCCAGCATTTT. It yields the protein CASSTPTGMVAGNQPQHF.